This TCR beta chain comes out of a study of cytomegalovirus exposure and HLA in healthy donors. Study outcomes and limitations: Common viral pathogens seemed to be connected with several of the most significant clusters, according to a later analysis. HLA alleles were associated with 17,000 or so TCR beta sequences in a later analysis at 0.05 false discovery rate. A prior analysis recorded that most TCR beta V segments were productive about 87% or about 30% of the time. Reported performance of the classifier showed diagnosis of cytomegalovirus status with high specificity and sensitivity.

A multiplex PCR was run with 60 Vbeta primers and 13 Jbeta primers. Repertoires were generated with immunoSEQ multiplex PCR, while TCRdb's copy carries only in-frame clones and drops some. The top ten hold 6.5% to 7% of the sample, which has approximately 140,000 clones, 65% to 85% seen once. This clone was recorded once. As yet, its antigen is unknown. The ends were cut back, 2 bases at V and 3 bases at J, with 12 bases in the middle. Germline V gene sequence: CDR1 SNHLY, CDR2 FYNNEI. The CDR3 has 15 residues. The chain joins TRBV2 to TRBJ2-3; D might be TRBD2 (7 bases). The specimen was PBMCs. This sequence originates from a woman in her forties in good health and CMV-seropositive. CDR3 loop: CASSEWGGRTDTQYF. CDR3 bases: TGTGCCAGCAGTGAATGGGGGGGCCGGACAGATACGCAGTATTTT.